Each of the 22 T cell receptor beta chains below was sequenced from the same sample in a study of PD-1 blockade in classical Hodgkin lymphoma. Each and every patient relapsed after autologous stem cell transplantation, and patients got differing brentuximab vedotin exposure. Sequenced by immunoSEQ multiplex PCR; TCRdb stores in-frame clones only, minus some. The data show tens of thousands of clones, roughly 91% seen once. The sequenced sample was peripheral blood mononuclear cells (PBMCs), obtained at baseline. The receptors stem from a human donor with classical Hodgkin lymphoma.

The rearrangement links TRBV5-6 to TRBJ2-1; weak D call: TRBD1 (6 bases). Trimming took off 1 base at V and 0 bases at J, with 14 bases between the two ends. The CDR3 has 17 amino acids. Germline V CDR1 and CDR2: SGHDT, YYEEEE. CDR3 nucleotides: TGTGCCAGCAGCTTGAGAGGGGGAAGGGGCTCCTACAATGAGCAGTTCTTC. As protein: CASSLRGGRGSYNEQFF. The variable domain in full, completed from reference TRBV5-6 and TRBJ2-1, reads DAGVTQSPTHLIKTRGQQVTLRCSPKSGHDTVSWYQQALGQGPQFIFQYYEEEERQRGNFPDRFSGHQFPNYSSELNVNALLLGDSALYLCASSLRGGRGSYNEQFFGPGTRLTVL.

The chain is built from TRBV11-2 and TRBJ2-1; 7 bases agree with TRBD1. The germline CDR1 and CDR2 sequences are SGHAT and FQNNGV. Germline trimming cut 1 base from V and 7 bases from J; bases unmatched to any gene: 7. The CDR3 loop spans 15 amino acids. CDR3 loop: CASSLGQGKNNEQFF. The CDR3 DNA reads TGTGCCAGCAGCTTAGGACAGGGAAAGAATAATGAGCAGTTCTTC.

The rearrangement uses TRBV7-9 and TRBJ1-2; D is undetermined. Germline V gene lookup returns CDR1 SEHNR and CDR2 FQNEAQ (reference sequence). Trimming removed 6 bases at V and 0 bases at J, with 11 bases between. The length of the CDR3 is 14 residues. DNA for the CDR3: TGTGCCAGCAGGAGACCGCCAACTAACTATGGCTACACCTTC. Amino acid sequence: CASRRPPTNYGYTF.

The gene calls are TRBV9 and TRBJ2-3, with D perhaps matching TRBD2 (5 bases). Germline CDR1 SGDLS, CDR2 YYNGEE. CDR3 size: 16 residues. Trimming shortened V by 1 base and J by 2 bases, and 14 bases separated the two germline ends. The CDR3 coding sequence is TGTGCCAGCAGCGTATTTGGCGGGTCAGTCACAGATACGCAGTATTTT. Translating gives CASSVFGGSVTDTQYF.

This clone has a single count. The gene calls are TRBV6-5 and TRBJ2-7; D ambiguous. This CDR3 contains 11 residues. Between the trimmed V and J ends, which lost 3 bases and 6 bases, there was a span of 6 bases. CDR1 MNHEY and CDR2 SVGAGI come from the germline V gene. The CDR3 bases are TGTGCCAGCAGTTATTGGGGCGAGCAGTACTTC. It translates to CASSYWGEQYF.

This chain links TRBV7-8 with TRBJ2-7, with TRBD1 identical over 10 bases. This CDR3 has 15 residues. The J segment lost 4 bases and the V segment lost 5 bases, leaving 8 bases of the junction unmatched. Germline V gene sequence: CDR1 SGHVS, CDR2 FQNEAQ. The CDR3 spells CASSGPGQGLYEQYF. As DNA, the CDR3 is TGTGCCAGCAGCGGGCCGGGACAGGGGCTTTACGAGCAGTACTTC.

This clone has a single count. The rearrangement joins TRBV19 to TRBJ2-5; 16 positions agree with TRBD2. Trimming at V came to 5 bases and at J to 2 bases, leaving 5 bases not matched to a gene. Per the germline V gene, CDR1 is LNHDA and CDR2 is SQIVND (reference sequence). The CDR3 is 17 amino acids. CDR3 coding DNA: TGTGCCAGTAGTCCGCCGGGACTAGCGGGAGGGCAAGAGACCCAGTACTTC. Translating gives CASSPPGLAGGQETQYF.

The CDR3 reads CASSLLAGDTGELFF. CDR3 DNA sequence: TGTGCCAGCAGCTTACTAGCGGGGGACACCGGGGAGCTGTTTTTT. The chain links TRBV7-7 to TRBJ2-2; 10 bases fit TRBD2. The CDR3 length is 15 residues. Per germline, CDR1 SSHAT and CDR2 FNYEAQ (reference sequence). Trimming cost V 2 bases and J 3 bases; bases outside gene matches: 0.

The rearrangement joins TRBV7-6 to TRBJ2-5; perhaps TRBD2 as D (6 bases). V lost 3 bases to trimming and J lost 4 bases, with 9 bases between them. The V gene's germline CDR1 is SGHVS and CDR2 FNYEAQ. The CDR3 is 13 residues long. CDR3 in DNA: TGTGCCAGCAGCTTCCCAGCGGGAGAGACCCAGTACTTC. It encodes CASSFPAGETQYF.

The chain links TRBV6-6 to TRBJ2-5; possible D gene TRBD2, 6 bases. The CDR3 sequence is 14 residues long. Trimming stripped 3 bases from V and 5 bases from J, with 13 bases between. The germline gives CDR1 MNHNY, CDR2 SVGAGI (reference sequence). The CDR3 coding sequence is TGTGCCAGCAGTTATTACGCTGGGGGGGAGACCCAGTACTTC. Encoded protein: CASSYYAGGETQYF.

This rearrangement joins TRBV9 to TRBJ2-1; D unclear. Germline V gene sequence: CDR1 SGDLS, CDR2 YYNGEE. This CDR3 is built from 16 residues. V gave up 0 bases and J gave up 0 bases, with 10 bases separating them. The CDR3 sequence: CASSVELWVSYNEQFF. DNA of the CDR3: TGTGCCAGCAGCGTAGAGCTATGGGTCTCCTACAATGAGCAGTTCTTC.

This clone was detected a few times. The V and J genes are TRBV2 and TRBJ1-6, with D possibly being TRBD1 (5 bases). With 3 bases removed from V and 9 bases from J, the gap between germline ends came to 12 bases. Germline loops: CDR1 SNHLY, CDR2 FYNNEI. The CDR3 is 14 residues long. The CDR3 DNA is TGTGCCAGCAGTGAGGGGGTACAAGGTTCACCCCTCCACTTT. Its protein is CASSEGVQGSPLHF.

The chain combines TRBV27 with TRBJ1-5; D is perhaps TRBD1 (5 bases). The CDR3 contains 18 residues. V was cut by 4 bases and J by 0 bases, with 19 bases left in between. Germline values: CDR1 MNHEY, CDR2 SMNVEV (reference sequence). DNA for the CDR3: TGTGCCAGCAGTTCGAGCCAGGGAGTCCCTTATAGCAATCAGCCCCAGCATTTT. Translation gives CASSSSQGVPYSNQPQHF.

The rearrangement joins TRBV7-3 to TRBJ2-1, with no clear D. There are 13 residues in the CDR3. V was cut by 2 bases and J by 7 bases, with 9 bases left in between. Germline V gene data show CDR1 as SGHTA and CDR2 as FQGTGA. CDR3 nucleotides: TGTGCCAGCAGCTTATTTCTCGGGAATGAGCAGTTCTTC. Protein sequence: CASSLFLGNEQFF. Full variable domain (remainder filled in from reference TRBV7-3 and TRBJ2-1): GAGVSQTPSNKVTEKGKYVELRCDPISGHTALYWYRQSLGQGPEFLIYFQGTGAADDSGLPNDRFFAVRPEGSVSTLKIQRTERGDSAVYLCASSLFLGNEQFFGPGTRLTVL.

The CDR3, as DNA: TGTGCCAGCAGCTTAGACTCGTCCTACGAGCAGTACTTC. It codes for CASSLDSSYEQYF. J is TRBJ2-7 and V is TRBV11-1; no definite D call. V was shortened by 1 base and J by 1 base, with 5 bases between the two germline ends. The CDR3 has 13 amino acids. Germline V CDR1 and CDR2: SGHAT, FQDESV (reference sequence). Full variable domain (outside the CDR3, taken from reference TRBV11-1 and TRBJ2-7): EAEVAQSPRYKITEKSQAVAFWCDPISGHATLYWYRQILGQGPELLVQFQDESVVDDSQLPKDRFSAERLKGVDSTLKIQPAELGDSAMYLCASSLDSSYEQYFGPGTRLTVT.

The chain uses TRBV4-1 and TRBJ2-4; D remains unclear. Trimming took 0 bases from V and 1 from J, leaving 7 bases between them. CDR1 and CDR2 (germline): MGHRA, YSYEKL. The CDR3 length is 15 residues. Here the CDR3 reads CASSQDSGAKNIQYF. The DNA for the CDR3 is TGCGCCAGCAGCCAAGATTCCGGGGCCAAAAACATTCAGTACTTC.

The CDR3, as DNA: TGCAGCGTTGATGGGAGTCGAGCTGGGGCCAACGTCCTGACTTTC. Translation: CSVDGSRAGANVLTF. The genes are TRBV29-1 and TRBJ2-6; perhaps TRBD2 as D (5 bases). CDR1 is SQVTM and CDR2 is ANQGSEA in the germline V gene. The ends were cut back, 3 bases at V and 2 bases at J, with 11 bases in the middle. The CDR3 is 15 residues long.

The V gene is TRBV27, the J gene TRBJ2-2; D gene ambiguous. Per the germline V gene, CDR1 is MNHEY and CDR2 is SMNVEV (reference sequence). This CDR3 has 13 residues. Trimming cost V 7 bases and J 1 base, with 7 bases left between them. The chain's CDR3 is CASKNGNTGELFF. CDR3 DNA sequence: TGTGCCAGCAAGAACGGGAACACCGGGGAGCTGTTTTTT.

This rearrangement joins TRBV4-2 to TRBJ1-1; 9 bases map to TRBD1. This CDR3 spans 15 amino acids. The J segment lost 8 bases and the V segment lost 2 bases, leaving 9 bases of the junction unmatched. CDR1 is LGHNA, CDR2 YNFKEQ, per germline. CDR3 region: CASSQTHRGRGEAFF. CDR3 nucleotides: TGTGCCAGCAGCCAAACGCACAGGGGGCGCGGGGAAGCTTTCTTT.

The chain combines TRBV7-6 with TRBJ2-7; 8 positions match TRBD1. Germline V lookup: CDR1 SGHVS, CDR2 FNYEAQ. V gave up 1 base and J gave up 3 bases; unmatched junction bases: 2. The CDR3 runs 14 residues. The CDR3 sequence: CASSLEGQVYEQYF. The CDR3 coding sequence is TGTGCCAGCAGCTTAGAGGGACAGGTCTACGAGCAGTACTTC.

V and J are TRBV28 and TRBJ1-1; a weak D match, TRBD1 (5 bases). V was clipped by 3 bases and J by 4 bases, with 15 bases between them. Germline V lookup: CDR1 MDHEN, CDR2 SYDVKM. The CDR3 totals 15 residues. CDR3 sequence reads: CASSFSAGMTTEAFF. In DNA, the CDR3 is TGTGCCAGCAGTTTTTCGGCAGGGATGACCACTGAAGCTTTCTTT.

The genes are TRBV2 and TRBJ1-2; no reliable D call. Germline CDR1 reads SNHLY; CDR2 reads FYNNEI. Trimming took 3 bases from V and 6 from J, leaving 14 bases between them. The CDR3 covers 14 residues. The CDR3 DNA follows: TGTGCCAGCAGTGACGGCGGGAGGGTGAATGGCTACACCTTC. Translated, it gives CASSDGGRVNGYTF.